These 17 T cell receptor beta chains share one sample of origin, sequenced in a study of T cell responses to AZD1222 COVID-19 vaccine. Assay: immunoSEQ multiplex PCR; the TCRdb copy retains only in-frame clones and omits some. The sample has about 120,000 clones; around 85% are singletons. The specimen was peripheral blood, collected on day 0 of AZD1222 vaccination. The receptors were gathered from an adult in good health.

CDR3 coding DNA: TGTGCCAGCAGCCTGGACCGACTTGATGGCTACACCTTC. Its translation: CASSLDRLDGYTF. The J gene is TRBJ1-2, the V gene TRBV7-8; D gene unclear. The ends were cut back, 5 bases at V and 6 bases at J, with 13 bases in the middle. The CDR3 loop spans 13 amino acids. Germline V gene data show CDR1 as SGHVS and CDR2 as FQNEAQ.

The rearrangement uses TRBV13 and TRBJ2-7, with TRBD1 identical over 7 bases. This CDR3 spans 12 amino acids. Trimming removed 5 bases from V and 7 bases from J; junction bases left unmatched: 5. Germline CDR1 PRHDT, CDR2 FYEKMQ (reference sequence). The CDR3 bases are TGTGCCAGCAGCCCAGACAGGGTTGAGCAGTACTTC. This gives the protein CASSPDRVEQYF.

The gene calls are TRBV14 and TRBJ1-2; TRBD1 agrees at 7 bases. The length of the CDR3 is 14 residues. CDR1 SGHDN and CDR2 FVKESK come from the germline V gene. V lost 3 bases to trimming and J lost 5 bases; unmatched junction nucleotides: 6. The CDR3 loop reads CASSQDRIAYGYTF. DNA of the CDR3: TGTGCCAGCAGCCAGGACAGGATAGCGTATGGCTACACCTTC.

This chain links TRBV10-1 with TRBJ1-6; weak D call: TRBD1 (5 bases). The ends were cut back, 5 bases at V and 5 bases at J, with 19 bases in the middle. The CDR3 runs 17 residues. CDR1 is WNHNN, CDR2 SYGVQD, per germline (reference sequence). CDR3 amino acids: CASSMSGTAAHNSPLHF. Here the CDR3 DNA reads TGCGCCAGCAGTATGAGCGGGACTGCTGCTCATAATTCACCCCTCCACTTT.

In this sample, this clone turned up a few times. The chain links TRBV30 to TRBJ1-6; no definite D call. Germline values: CDR1 GTSNPN, CDR2 SVGIG (reference sequence). The CDR3 is made up of 13 amino acids. V was trimmed by 8 bases and J by 0 bases, leaving 8 bases between them. CDR3 nucleotide sequence: TGTGCCGGAAGGAGCTCCTATAATTCACCCCTCCACTTT. It encodes CAGRSSYNSPLHF.

This clone was observed once. The chain couples TRBV6-6 to TRBJ1-4, with TRBD1 identical over 7 bases. V dropped 5 bases and J dropped 7; count of bases not matched to a gene: 10. Germline CDR1 and CDR2: MNHNY and SVGAGI (reference sequence). The CDR3 covers 15 residues. CDR3 amino acids: CASSDPQGQTEKLFF. DNA for the CDR3: TGTGCCAGCAGTGACCCCCAGGGACAGACTGAAAAACTGTTTTTT.

This clone was counted only a few times. The gene calls are TRBV6-1 and TRBJ2-7; either TRBD1 or TRBD2 may fit D (5 bases each). With 3 bases removed from V and 7 bases from J, the gap between germline ends came to 19 bases. Germline CDR1 is MNHNS and CDR2 is SASEGT. The CDR3 totals 15 residues. CDR3 loop: CASSDWKGPLGEQYF. The CDR3 nucleotides are TGTGCCAGCAGTGATTGGAAGGGACCCCTAGGGGAGCAGTACTTC.

This clone was detected only once. The CDR3 sequence: CASSIGTGLREQYF. The CDR3 nucleotides read TGTGCCAGTAGTATCGGGACAGGGTTGCGCGAGCAGTACTTC. The chain combines TRBV19 with TRBJ2-7, with TRBD1 matching 9 bases. The germline V gene encodes CDR1 LNHDA and CDR2 SQIVND (reference sequence). The CDR3 spans 14 residues. V trimming: 3 bases; J trimming: 6 bases; junction bases outside the gene matches: 6.

The chain employs TRBV7-9 and TRBJ1-1; 7 bases align to TRBD1. This CDR3 spans 15 amino acids. V was clipped by 5 bases and J by 1 base; unmatched bases: 7. Germline loops: CDR1 SEHNR, CDR2 FQNEAQ (reference sequence). CDR3 region: CASSPQGFGNTEAFF. The CDR3 DNA reads as TGTGCCAGCAGCCCACAGGGGTTTGGGAACACTGAAGCTTTCTTT. The whole variable domain, filled in from reference TRBV7-9 and TRBJ1-1, reads DTGVSQNPRHKITKRGQNVTFRCDPISEHNRLYWYRQTLGQGPEFLTYFQNEAQLEKSRLLSDRFSAERPKGSFSTLEIQRTEQGDSAMYLCASSPQGFGNTEAFFGQGTRLTVV.

CDR3: CAIRGDSHNEQFF. In DNA form, the CDR3 reads TGTGCCATCAGAGGAGACAGTCACAATGAGCAGTTCTTC. The J gene is TRBJ2-1, the V gene TRBV10-3; D may be TRBD1 (5 bases). The CDR3 is 13 amino acids. The V end lost 6 bases, the J end lost 5 bases, and 11 bases lay between the germline ends. Germline V gene lookup returns CDR1 ENHRY and CDR2 SYGVKD.

This clone was picked up one time. The chain combines TRBV5-1 with TRBJ2-1, with TRBD2 identical over 9 bases. The CDR3 loop spans 15 amino acids. Germline-derived CDR1 and CDR2 are SGHRS and YFSETQ. The V segment lost 0 bases and the J segment 8 bases; nucleotides outside the gene matches: 6. The CDR3 coding sequence is TGCGCCAGCAGCTTGGCCAGCGGGGGGAGGGATGAGCAGTTCTTC. Translating it yields CASSLASGGRDEQFF.

V is TRBV5-6 and J is TRBJ1-2; D unclear. Trimming stripped 4 bases from V and 1 base from J, with 14 bases between. CDR1 is SGHDT and CDR2 is YYEEEE in the germline V gene. This CDR3 contains 15 residues. The CDR3 DNA reads TGTGCCAGCAGCAGACCGGGCGGAGGTAACTATGGCTACACCTTC. Translation: CASSRPGGGNYGYTF.

This clone was detected a few times. The rearrangement links TRBV27 to TRBJ1-2; no clear D gene. The germline V gene encodes CDR1 MNHEY and CDR2 SMNVEV (reference sequence). This CDR3 contains 13 residues. The germline V and J ends were trimmed by 1 base and 6 bases, with 9 bases remaining between them. CDR3 protein: CASSLWSGNGYTF. The CDR3 coding sequence is TGTGCCAGCAGTTTATGGTCCGGTAATGGCTACACCTTC.

The V call is TRBV10-1, the J call TRBJ2-2; D is perhaps TRBD1 or TRBD2 (5 bases each). The CDR3 is 16 residues long. Germline CDR1 reads WNHNN; CDR2 reads SYGVQD (reference sequence). V dropped 4 bases and J dropped 4 bases, with 16 bases sitting between them. The CDR3 DNA follows: TGCGCCAGCAGTGGGGCGGCCAGGGCGGGCACCGGGGAGCTGTTTTTT. Its translation: CASSGAARAGTGELFF.

This chain connects TRBV6-2 or TRBV6-3 to TRBJ2-3; 7 bases are a match to TRBD2. The junction had 12 bases not matched to a gene; V was cut back by 2 bases and J by 1 base. Germline V lookup: CDR1 MNHEY, CDR2 SVGEGT. This CDR3 comprises 18 residues. This CDR3 reads CASSYPAGVTHGTDTQYF. DNA of the CDR3: TGTGCCAGCAGTTACCCTGCGGGAGTTACCCACGGCACAGATACGCAGTATTTT.

The V and J genes are TRBV21-1 and TRBJ2-5. TRBV21-1 is marked as a pseudogene. The CDR3 is 15 amino acids. CDR3 region: CASSLKSPGPQTQYF. CDR3 nucleotides: TGTGCCAGCAGCCTAAAGAGTCCGGGACCTCAGACCCAGTACTTC.

The chain uses TRBV10-3 and TRBJ1-2; D is perhaps TRBD1 (5 bases). The germline gives CDR1 ENHRY, CDR2 SYGVKD. This CDR3 contains 15 residues. V was cut by 6 bases and J by 3 bases, with 17 bases left in between. CDR3 DNA: TGTGCCATCAGAGTGGGACTACAGAGCGACTATGGCTACACCTTC. This codes for CAIRVGLQSDYGYTF.